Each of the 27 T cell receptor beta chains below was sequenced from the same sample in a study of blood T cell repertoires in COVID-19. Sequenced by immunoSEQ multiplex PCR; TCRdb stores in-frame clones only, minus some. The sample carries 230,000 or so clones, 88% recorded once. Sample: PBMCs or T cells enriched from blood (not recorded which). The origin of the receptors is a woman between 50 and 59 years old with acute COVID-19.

The DNA of the CDR3 is TGTGCCAGCAGCCAAGAACGGGAGCAGTACTTC. Translating gives CASSQEREQYF. This chain uses TRBV3-1 (or the pseudogene TRBV3-2) with TRBJ2-7; D unresolved. Trimming took 0 bases from V and 7 from J, leaving 4 bases between them. Germline CDR1 is LGHDT and CDR2 is YNNKEL (reference sequence). The CDR3 runs 11 residues.

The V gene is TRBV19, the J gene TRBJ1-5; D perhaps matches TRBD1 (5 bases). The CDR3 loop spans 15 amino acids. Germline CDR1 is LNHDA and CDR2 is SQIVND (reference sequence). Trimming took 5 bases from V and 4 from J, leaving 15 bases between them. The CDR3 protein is CASSLWDSINQPQHF. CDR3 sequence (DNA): TGTGCCAGTAGTCTATGGGACTCAATAAATCAGCCCCAGCATTTT.

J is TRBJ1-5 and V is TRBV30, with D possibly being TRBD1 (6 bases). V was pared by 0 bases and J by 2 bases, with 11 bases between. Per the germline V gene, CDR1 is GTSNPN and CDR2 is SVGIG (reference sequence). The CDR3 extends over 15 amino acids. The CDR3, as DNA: TGTGCCTGGAGTGTACCCCGACAGGGCAATCAGCCCCAGCATTTT. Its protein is CAWSVPRQGNQPQHF.

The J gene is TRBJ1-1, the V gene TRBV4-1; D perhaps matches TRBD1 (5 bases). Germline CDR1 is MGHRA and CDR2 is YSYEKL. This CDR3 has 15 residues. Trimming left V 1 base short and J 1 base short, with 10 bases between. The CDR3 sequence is CASSQAATGNTEAFF. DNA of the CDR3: TGCGCCAGCAGCCAAGCTGCCACAGGGAACACTGAAGCTTTCTTT.

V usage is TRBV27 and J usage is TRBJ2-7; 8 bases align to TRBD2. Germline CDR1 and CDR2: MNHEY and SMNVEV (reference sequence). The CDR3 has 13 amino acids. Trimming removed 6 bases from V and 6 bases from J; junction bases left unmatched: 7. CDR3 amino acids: CASSPGLATEQYF. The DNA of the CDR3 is TGTGCCAGCAGCCCTGGACTAGCTACCGAGCAGTACTTC.

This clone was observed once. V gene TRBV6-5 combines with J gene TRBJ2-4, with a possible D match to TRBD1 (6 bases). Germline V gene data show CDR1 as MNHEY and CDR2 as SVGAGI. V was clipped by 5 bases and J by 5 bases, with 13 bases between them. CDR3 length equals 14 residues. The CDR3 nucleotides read TGTGCCAGCAGTCTACAGGGTCCCCAAAACATTCAGTACTTC. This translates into CASSLQGPQNIQYF.

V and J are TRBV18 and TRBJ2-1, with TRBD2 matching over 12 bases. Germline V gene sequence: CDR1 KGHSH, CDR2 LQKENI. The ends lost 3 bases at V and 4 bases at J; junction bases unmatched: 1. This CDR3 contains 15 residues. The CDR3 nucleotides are TGTGCCAGCTCACCCGGACTAGCGGGGTACAATGAGCAGTTCTTC. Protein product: CASSPGLAGYNEQFF. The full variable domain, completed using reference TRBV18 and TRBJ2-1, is NAGVMQNPRHLVRRRGQEARLRCSPMKGHSHVYWYRQLPEEGLKFMVYLQKENIIDESGMPKERFSAEFPKEGPSILRIQQVVRGDSAAYFCASSPGLAGYNEQFFGPGTRLTVL.

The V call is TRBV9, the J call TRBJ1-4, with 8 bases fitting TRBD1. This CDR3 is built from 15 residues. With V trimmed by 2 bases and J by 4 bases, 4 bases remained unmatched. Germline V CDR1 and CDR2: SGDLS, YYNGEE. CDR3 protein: CASSVLQGVNEKLFF. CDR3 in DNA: TGTGCCAGCAGCGTCCTACAGGGGGTTAATGAAAAACTGTTTTTT.

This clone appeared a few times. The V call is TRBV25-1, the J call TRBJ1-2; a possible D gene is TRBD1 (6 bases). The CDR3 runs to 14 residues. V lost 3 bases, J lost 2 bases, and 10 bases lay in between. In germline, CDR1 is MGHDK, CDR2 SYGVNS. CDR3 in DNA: TGTGCCAGCAGTGAGTATGGGGGCAACTATGGCTACACCTTC. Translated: CASSEYGGNYGYTF.

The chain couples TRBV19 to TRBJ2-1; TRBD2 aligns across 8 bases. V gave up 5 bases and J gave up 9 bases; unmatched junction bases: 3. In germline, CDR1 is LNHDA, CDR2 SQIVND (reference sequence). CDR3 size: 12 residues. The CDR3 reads CASSLSGIEQFF. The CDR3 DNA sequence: TGTGCCAGTAGTCTTAGCGGGATTGAGCAGTTCTTC.

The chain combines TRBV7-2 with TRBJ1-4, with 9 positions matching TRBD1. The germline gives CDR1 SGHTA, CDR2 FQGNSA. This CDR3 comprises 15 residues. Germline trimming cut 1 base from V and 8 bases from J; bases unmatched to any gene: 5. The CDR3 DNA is TGTGCCAGCAGCTTAGTACAGGGGGCAGGAGAAAAACTGTTTTTT. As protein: CASSLVQGAGEKLFF.

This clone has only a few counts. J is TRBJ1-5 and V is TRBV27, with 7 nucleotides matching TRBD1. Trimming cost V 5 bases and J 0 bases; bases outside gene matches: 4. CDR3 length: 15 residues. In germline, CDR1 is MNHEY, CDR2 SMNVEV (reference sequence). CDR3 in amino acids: CASSPRDSSNQPQHF. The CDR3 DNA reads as TGTGCCAGCAGTCCCCGGGACAGTAGCAATCAGCCCCAGCATTTT.

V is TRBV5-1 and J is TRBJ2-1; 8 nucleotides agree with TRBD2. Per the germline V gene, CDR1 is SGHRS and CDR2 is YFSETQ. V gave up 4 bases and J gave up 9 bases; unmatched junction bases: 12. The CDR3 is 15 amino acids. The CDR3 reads CASSRRGTSIPEQFF. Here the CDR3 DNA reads TGCGCCAGCAGCAGGAGGGGGACTAGTATCCCTGAGCAGTTCTTC.

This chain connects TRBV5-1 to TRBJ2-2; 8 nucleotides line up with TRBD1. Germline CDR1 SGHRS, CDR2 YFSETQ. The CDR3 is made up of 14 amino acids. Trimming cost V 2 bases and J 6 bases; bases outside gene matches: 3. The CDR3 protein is CASSFAGGPGELFF. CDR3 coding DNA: TGCGCCAGCAGCTTCGCAGGGGGCCCCGGGGAGCTGTTTTTT.

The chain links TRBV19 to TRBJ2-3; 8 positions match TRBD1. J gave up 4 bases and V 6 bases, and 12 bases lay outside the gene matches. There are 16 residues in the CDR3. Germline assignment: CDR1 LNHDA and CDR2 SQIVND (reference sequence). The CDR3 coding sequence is TGTGCCAGTAGCATCCTACAGGGGGTCGAGTCAGATACGCAGTATTTT. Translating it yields CASSILQGVESDTQYF.

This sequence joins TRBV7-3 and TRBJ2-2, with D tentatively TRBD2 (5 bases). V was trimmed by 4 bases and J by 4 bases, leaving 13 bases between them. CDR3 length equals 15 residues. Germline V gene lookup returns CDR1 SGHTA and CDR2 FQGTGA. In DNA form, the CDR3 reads TGTGCCAGCAGCTATAGAGGGTTCGGCACCGGGGAGCTGTTTTTT. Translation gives CASSYRGFGTGELFF.

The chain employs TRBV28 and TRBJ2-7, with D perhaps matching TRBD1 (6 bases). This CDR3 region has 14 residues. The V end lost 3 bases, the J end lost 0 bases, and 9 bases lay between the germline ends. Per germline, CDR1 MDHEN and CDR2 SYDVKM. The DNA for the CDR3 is TGTGCCAGCAGTTTGTTGGGGGCCTCCTACGAGCAGTACTTC. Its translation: CASSLLGASYEQYF.

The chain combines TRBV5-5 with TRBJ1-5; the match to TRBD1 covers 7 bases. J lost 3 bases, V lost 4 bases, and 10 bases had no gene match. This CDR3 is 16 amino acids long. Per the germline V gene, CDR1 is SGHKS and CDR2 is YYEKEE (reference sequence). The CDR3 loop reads CASSTNGGQLNQPQHF. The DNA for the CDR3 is TGTGCCAGCAGCACCAACGGGGGACAGCTCAATCAGCCCCAGCATTTT.

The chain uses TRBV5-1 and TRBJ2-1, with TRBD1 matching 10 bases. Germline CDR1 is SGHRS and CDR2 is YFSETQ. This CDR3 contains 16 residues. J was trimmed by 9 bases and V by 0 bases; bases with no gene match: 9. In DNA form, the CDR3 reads TGCGCCAGCAGCTTGGATTGGGGACAGGGGAGTTTTGAGCAGTTCTTC. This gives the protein CASSLDWGQGSFEQFF.

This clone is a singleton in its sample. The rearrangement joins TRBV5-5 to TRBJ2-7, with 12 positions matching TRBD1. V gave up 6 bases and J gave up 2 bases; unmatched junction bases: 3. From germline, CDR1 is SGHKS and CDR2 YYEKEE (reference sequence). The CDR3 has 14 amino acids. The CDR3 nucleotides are TGTGCCAGCACCCGGGACAGGGGGCCCTACGAGCAGTACTTC. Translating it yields CASTRDRGPYEQYF.

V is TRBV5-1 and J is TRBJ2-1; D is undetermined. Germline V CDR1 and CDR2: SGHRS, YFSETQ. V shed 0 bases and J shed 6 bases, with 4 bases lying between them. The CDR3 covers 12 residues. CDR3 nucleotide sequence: TGCGCCAGCAGCTTGGTATCCAATGAGCAGTTCTTC. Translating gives CASSLVSNEQFF. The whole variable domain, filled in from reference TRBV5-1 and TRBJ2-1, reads KAGVTQTPRYLIKTRGQQVTLSCSPISGHRSVSWYQQTPGQGLQFLFEYFSETQRNKGNFPGRFSGRQFSNSRSEMNVSTLELGDSALYLCASSLVSNEQFFGPGTRLTVL.

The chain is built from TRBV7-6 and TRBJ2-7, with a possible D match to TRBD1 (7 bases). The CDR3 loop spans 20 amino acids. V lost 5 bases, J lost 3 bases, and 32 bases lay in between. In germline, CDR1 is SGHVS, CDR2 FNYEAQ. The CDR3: CASSPRHRIEQGGVDYEQYF. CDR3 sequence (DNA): TGTGCCAGCAGCCCGCGTCATAGGATCGAGCAGGGGGGAGTTGACTACGAGCAGTACTTC.

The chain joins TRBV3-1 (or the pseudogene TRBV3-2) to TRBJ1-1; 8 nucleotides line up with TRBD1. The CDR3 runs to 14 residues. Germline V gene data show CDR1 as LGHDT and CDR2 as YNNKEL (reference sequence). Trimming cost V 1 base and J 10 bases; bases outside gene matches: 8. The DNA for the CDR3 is TGTGCCAGCAGCCAAGGTTCAGGGGGCTCGAGAGCTTTCTTT. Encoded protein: CASSQGSGGSRAFF.

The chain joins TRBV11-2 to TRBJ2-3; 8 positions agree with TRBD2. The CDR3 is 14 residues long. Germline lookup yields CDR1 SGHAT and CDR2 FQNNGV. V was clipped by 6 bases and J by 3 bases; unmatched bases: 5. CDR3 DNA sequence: TGTGCCAGCAGGACGGGAGGGTGGACAGATACGCAGTATTTT. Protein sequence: CASRTGGWTDTQYF.

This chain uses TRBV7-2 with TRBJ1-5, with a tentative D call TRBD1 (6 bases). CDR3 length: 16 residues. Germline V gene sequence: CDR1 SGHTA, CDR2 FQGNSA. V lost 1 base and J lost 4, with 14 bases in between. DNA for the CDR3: TGTGCCAGCAGCTTAGGCGGTCGTCAGGGGAATCAGCCCCAGCATTTT. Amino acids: CASSLGGRQGNQPQHF.

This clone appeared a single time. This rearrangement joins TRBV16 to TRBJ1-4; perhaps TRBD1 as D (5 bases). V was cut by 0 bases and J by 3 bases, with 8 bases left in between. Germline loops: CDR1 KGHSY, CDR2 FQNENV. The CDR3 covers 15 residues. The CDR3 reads CASSQSAGPNEKLFF. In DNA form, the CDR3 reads TGTGCCAGCAGCCAATCCGCAGGGCCTAATGAAAAACTGTTTTTT.

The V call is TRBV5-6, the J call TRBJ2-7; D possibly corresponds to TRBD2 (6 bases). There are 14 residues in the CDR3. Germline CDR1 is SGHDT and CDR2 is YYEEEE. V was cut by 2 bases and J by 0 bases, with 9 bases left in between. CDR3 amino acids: CASSFGGVSYEQYF. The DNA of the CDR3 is TGTGCCAGCAGCTTCGGAGGGGTCTCCTACGAGCAGTACTTC.